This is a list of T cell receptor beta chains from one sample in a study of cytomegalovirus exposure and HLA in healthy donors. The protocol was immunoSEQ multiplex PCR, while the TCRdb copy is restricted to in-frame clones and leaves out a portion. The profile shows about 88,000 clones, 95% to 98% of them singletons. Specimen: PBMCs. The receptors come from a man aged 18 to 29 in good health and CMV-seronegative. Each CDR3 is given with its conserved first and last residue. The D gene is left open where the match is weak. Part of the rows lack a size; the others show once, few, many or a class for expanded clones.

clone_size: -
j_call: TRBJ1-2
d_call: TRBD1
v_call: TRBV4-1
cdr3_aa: CASSTDGQGDYGYTF
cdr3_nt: TGCGCCAGCAGCACTGATGGACAGGGGGACTATGGCTACACCTTC

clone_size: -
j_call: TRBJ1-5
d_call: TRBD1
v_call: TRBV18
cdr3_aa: CASSPSGTGGQPQHF
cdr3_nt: TGTGCCAGCTCACCCTCCGGGACAGGGGGTCAGCCCCAGCATTTT

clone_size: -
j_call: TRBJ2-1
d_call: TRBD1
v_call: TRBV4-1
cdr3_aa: CASSQGPGQGYNEQFF
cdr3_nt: TGCGCCAGCAGCCAAGGGCCGGGACAGGGCTACAATGAGCAGTTCTTC

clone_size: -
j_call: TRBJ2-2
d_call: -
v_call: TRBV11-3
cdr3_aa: CASSLETGLRGTGELFF
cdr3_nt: TGTGCCAGCAGCTTAGAAACAGGGCTCCGAGGCACCGGGGAGCTGTTTTTT

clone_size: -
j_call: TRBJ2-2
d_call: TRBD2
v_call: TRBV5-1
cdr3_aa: CASTLAGGPDGELFF
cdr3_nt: TGCGCCAGCACTTTAGCGGGAGGGCCCGACGGGGAGCTGTTTTTT

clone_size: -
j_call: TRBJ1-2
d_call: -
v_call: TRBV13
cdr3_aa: CASSSPGSRDPFYGYTF
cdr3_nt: TGTGCCAGCAGCTCTCCCGGGTCCCGCGATCCTTTCTATGGCTACACCTTC

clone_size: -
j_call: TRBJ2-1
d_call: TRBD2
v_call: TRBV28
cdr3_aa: CASSLFSGTSGEDNEQFF
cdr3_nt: TGTGCCAGCAGTTTATTCTCCGGGACTAGCGGAGAAGACAATGAGCAGTTCTTC

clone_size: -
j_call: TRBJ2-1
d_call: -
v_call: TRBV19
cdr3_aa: CASSIEGLALNEQFF
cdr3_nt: TGTGCCAGTAGTATTGAGGGGCTAGCGCTCAATGAGCAGTTCTTC

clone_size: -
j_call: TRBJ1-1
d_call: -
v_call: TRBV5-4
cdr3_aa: CASSLAGLTMNTEAFF
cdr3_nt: TGTGCCAGCAGCTTGGCAGGCCTGACCATGAACACTGAAGCTTTCTTT

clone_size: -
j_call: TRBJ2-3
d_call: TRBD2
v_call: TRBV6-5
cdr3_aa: CASSYGSAGVLDTQYF
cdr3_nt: TGTGCCAGCAGTTATGGGTCGGCGGGAGTTCTAGATACGCAGTATTTT

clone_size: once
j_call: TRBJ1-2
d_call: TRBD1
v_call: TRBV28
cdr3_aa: CASSFVDRENYGYTF
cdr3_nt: TGTGCCAGCAGTTTTGTGGACAGGGAAAACTATGGCTACACCTTC

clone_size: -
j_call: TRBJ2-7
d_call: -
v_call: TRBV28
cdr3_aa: CASSFISDSTYEQYF
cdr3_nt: TGTGCCAGCAGTTTCATTAGCGACTCGACCTACGAGCAGTACTTC

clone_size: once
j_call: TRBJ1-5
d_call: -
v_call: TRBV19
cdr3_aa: CASSAAGWPQHF
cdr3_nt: TGTGCCAGTAGTGCCGCAGGGTGGCCCCAGCATTTT

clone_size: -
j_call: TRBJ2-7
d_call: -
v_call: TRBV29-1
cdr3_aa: CSVVEAGRTYEQYF
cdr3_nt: TGCAGCGTTGTTGAGGCAGGGAGGACCTACGAGCAGTACTTC

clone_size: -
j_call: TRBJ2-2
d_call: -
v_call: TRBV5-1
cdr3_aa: CASSLVERNTGELFF
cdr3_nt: TGCGCCAGCAGCTTGGTTGAGAGGAACACCGGGGAGCTGTTTTTT

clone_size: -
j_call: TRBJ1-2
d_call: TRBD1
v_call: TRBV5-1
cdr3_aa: CASSLADRALYGYTF
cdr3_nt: TGCGCCAGCAGCTTGGCCGACAGGGCCCTTTATGGCTACACCTTC

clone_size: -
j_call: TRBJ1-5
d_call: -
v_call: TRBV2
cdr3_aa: CASSTYSNQPQHF
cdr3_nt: TGTGCCAGCAGCACTTATAGCAATCAGCCCCAGCATTTT